This T cell receptor beta chain was documented in a study of blood T cell repertoires in COVID-19. Sequenced by immunoSEQ multiplex PCR; TCRdb stores in-frame clones only, minus some. This repertoire shows hundreds of thousands of clones, 70% to 90% found once; its top ten account for less than 1.5%. Germline V gives CDR1 MNHEY, CDR2 SVGAGI. The CDR3 has 14 residues. The junction had 6 bases not matched to a gene; V was cut back by 7 bases and J by 4 bases. Specimen: PBMCs or T cells enriched from blood (not recorded which). This TCR came from a man in his thirties or forties who had recovered from COVID-19. The V call is TRBV6-5, the J call TRBJ1-5, with 8 bases lining up with TRBD1. The CDR3 is CASKRQGWNQPQHF. CDR3 sequence (DNA): TGTGCCAGCAAACGACAGGGGTGGAATCAGCCCCAGCATTTT.